One sample yielded the 23 T cell receptor beta chains listed below, sequenced in a study of blood T cell repertoires in COVID-19. Measured with immunoSEQ multiplex PCR; TCRdb has only the in-frame clones, and not every one. The profile shows roughly 200,000 clones, 80% to 90% of them singletons. Sequencing was performed on PBMCs or T cells enriched from blood (not recorded which). These TCRs come from a woman between 40 and 50 years old with acute COVID-19.

The table lists this clone with a count of one. This chain links TRBV19 with TRBJ1-6; 7 bases are a match to TRBD1. Losses at the gene ends were 3 bases for V and 10 bases for J; bases not matched to a gene: 6. Germline V CDR1 and CDR2: LNHDA, SQIVND (reference sequence). This CDR3 region has 14 residues. The CDR3 loop reads CASSMLGGESPLHF. As DNA, the CDR3 is TGTGCCAGTAGTATGTTAGGGGGCGAGTCACCCCTCCACTTT.

V is TRBV7-2 and J is TRBJ1-3; 7 nucleotides align to TRBD1. With V trimmed by 5 bases and J by 2 bases, 3 bases remained unmatched. The germline V gene has CDR1 SGHTA and CDR2 FQGNSA. CDR3 length equals 14 residues. In nucleotides, the CDR3 is TGTGCCAGCAGCCCGACAGGGACTGGAAACACCATATATTTT. It specifies CASSPTGTGNTIYF.

The chain links TRBV7-9 to TRBJ1-2, with TRBD1 as a possible D gene (6 bases). Trimming removed 6 bases at V and 1 base at J, with 12 bases between. The CDR3 length is 14 residues. Germline V gene data show CDR1 as SEHNR and CDR2 as FQNEAQ (reference sequence). The CDR3 DNA is TGTGCCAGCAGTTCAACAGGGTTTAACTATGGCTACACCTTC. This gives the protein CASSSTGFNYGYTF. The full variable domain, rest sourced from reference TRBV7-9 and TRBJ1-2, is DTGVSQNPRHKITKRGQNVTFRCDPISEHNRLYWYRQTLGQGPEFLTYFQNEAQLEKSRLLSDRFSAERPKGSFSTLEIQRTEQGDSAMYLCASSSTGFNYGYTFGSGTRLTVV.

The chain couples TRBV19 to TRBJ1-4; 7 positions agree with TRBD1. The germline gives CDR1 LNHDA, CDR2 SQIVND (reference sequence). The CDR3 has 14 amino acids. Germline trimming cut 4 bases from V and 1 base from J; bases unmatched to any gene: 0. The CDR3 DNA follows: TGTGCCAGTAGTACAGGGGGAACTAATGAAAAACTGTTTTTT. Encoded protein: CASSTGGTNEKLFF.

The chain combines TRBV28 with TRBJ1-2, with D unresolved. The CDR3 covers 12 residues. Germline V gene lookup returns CDR1 MDHEN and CDR2 SYDVKM. The ends were cut back, 9 bases at V and 0 bases at J, with 8 bases in the middle. The CDR3 DNA reads as TGTGCCAGTCGAGAGCCTAACTATGGCTACACCTTC. It specifies CASREPNYGYTF.

The chain links TRBV2 to TRBJ1-6; 7 nucleotides align to TRBD1. Germline V lookup: CDR1 SNHLY, CDR2 FYNNEI. This CDR3 region has 21 residues. V shed 5 bases, J shed 0 bases, and the junction held 19 bases outside the gene matches. CDR3 residues: CASSRQLRQGDTSSYNSPLHF. The CDR3 DNA reads TGTGCCAGCAGTCGGCAGCTTAGACAGGGAGATACGAGCTCCTATAATTCACCCCTCCACTTT.

As to this clone: Other DNA sequences in this sample translate to the same CDR3. The CDR3 sequence is CASSLQGYTEAFF. The DNA for the CDR3 is TGTGCCAGCAGCCTACAGGGCTACACTGAAGCTTTCTTT. The V and J genes are TRBV7-3 and TRBJ1-1, with a weak D call TRBD1 (6 bases). The CDR3 totals 13 residues. V was clipped by 5 bases and J by 3 bases, with 10 bases between them. The germline gives CDR1 SGHTA, CDR2 FQGTGA.

The rearrangement joins TRBV6-2 or TRBV6-3 to TRBJ1-5; D is unresolved. This CDR3 comprises 14 residues. Deletions cut 4 bases from V and 6 bases from J, with 13 bases between. The germline V gene has CDR1 MNHEY and CDR2 SVGEGT. In nucleotides, the CDR3 is TGTGCCAGCAGTTTGGCAGGTCTGATTCAGCCCCAGCATTTT. Protein sequence: CASSLAGLIQPQHF.

This chain joins TRBV5-1 and TRBJ1-1; 7 bases align to TRBD1. The V gene end was trimmed by 4 bases and the J gene end by 8 bases; junction bases not matched to a gene: 11. Per germline, CDR1 SGHRS and CDR2 YFSETQ. The length of the CDR3 is 14 residues. Written as DNA, the CDR3 is TGCGCCAGCAGCCCAGTCCCGGGACAGCACGAAGCTTTCTTT. This translates into CASSPVPGQHEAFF.

This chain joins TRBV29-1 and TRBJ1-2, with 8 bases identical to TRBD1. The germline CDR1 and CDR2 sequences are SQVTM and ANQGSEA. Germline trimming cut 7 bases from V and 2 bases from J; bases unmatched to any gene: 9. The CDR3 is made up of 14 amino acids. The CDR3 DNA reads TGCAGCGCTGACGTGGGACAGGCGAACTATGGCTACACCTTC. This sequence encodes CSADVGQANYGYTF.

This rearrangement joins TRBV7-9 to TRBJ1-1, with D unclear. V was cut by 5 bases and J by 4 bases, with 17 bases left in between. From germline, CDR1 is SEHNR and CDR2 FQNEAQ (reference sequence). This CDR3 spans 15 amino acids. The CDR3 sequence: CASSLGSGSVTEAFF. The CDR3 DNA follows: TGTGCCAGCAGCCTAGGGAGTGGGTCGGTCACTGAAGCTTTCTTT.

The chain carries TRBV12-5 and TRBJ2-2, with TRBD1 matching 10 bases. CDR1 LGHNT and CDR2 FRNRAP come from the germline V gene. This CDR3 is built from 16 residues. Trimming at V came to 2 bases and at J to 8 bases, leaving 8 bases not matched to a gene. The CDR3 is CASGLPGTGVSGELFF. The CDR3 nucleotides are TGTGCTAGTGGTTTGCCCGGGACAGGGGTTTCTGGGGAGCTGTTTTTT.

This chain uses TRBV6-5 with TRBJ1-6; no clear D gene. Germline CDR1 MNHEY, CDR2 SVGAGI. The CDR3 has 13 amino acids. V lost 9 bases and J 3 bases, leaving 9 bases between the germline ends. The CDR3 sequence is CASATVYNSPLHF. The CDR3 DNA sequence: TGTGCCAGTGCAACAGTCTATAATTCACCCCTCCACTTT.

The V call is TRBV5-1, the J call TRBJ1-1; D is undetermined. Germline CDR1 reads SGHRS; CDR2 reads YFSETQ. V lost 0 bases and J 5 bases, leaving 14 bases between the germline ends. This CDR3 has 15 amino acids. The CDR3 sequence is CASSLEVGRSTEAFF. The DNA of the CDR3 is TGCGCCAGCAGCTTGGAGGTAGGGAGGAGTACTGAAGCTTTCTTT.

V is TRBV5-1 and J is TRBJ1-1; D uncertain. The CDR3 covers 12 residues. Looked up from germline, CDR1 is SGHRS and CDR2 is YFSETQ. V was shortened by 0 bases and J by 7 bases, with 7 bases between the two germline ends. For the CDR3, the DNA is TGCGCCAGCAGCTTGGGAGGAATTGAAGCTTTCTTT. Encoded protein: CASSLGGIEAFF.

A single count supports this clone. V gene TRBV19 combines with J gene TRBJ1-2, with TRBD1 matching over 8 bases. With 7 bases clipped from V and 4 bases from J, the junction kept 11 bases outside the gene matches. The CDR3 runs to 15 residues. CDR1 LNHDA and CDR2 SQIVND come from the germline V gene (reference sequence). CDR3 in DNA: TGTGCCAGTAAGGAGACTGACAGGGGCGGCTATGGCTACACCTTC. This codes for CASKETDRGGYGYTF.

The chain uses TRBV6-2 or TRBV6-3 and TRBJ1-1; D may be TRBD1 (6 bases). V lost 3 bases and J lost 11, with 13 bases in between. The CDR3 has 12 amino acids. Germline lookup yields CDR1 MNHEY and CDR2 SVGEGT. The CDR3 DNA reads TGTGCCAGCAGTTATAAGGCAGGGGTCGCTTTCTTT. Protein product: CASSYKAGVAFF.

The chain recombines TRBV5-1 with TRBJ1-4; D not resolved. This CDR3 has 13 amino acids. Looked up from germline, CDR1 is SGHRS and CDR2 is YFSETQ. The V gene lost 4 bases and the J gene lost 5 bases, with 9 bases spanning the gap. This chain's CDR3 is CASSPGLNEKLFF. CDR3 DNA sequence: TGCGCCAGCAGCCCCGGACTGAATGAAAAACTGTTTTTT.

This chain connects TRBV19 to TRBJ1-1; D gene uncertain. V was clipped by 1 base and J by 0 bases, with 9 bases between them. The CDR3 is made up of 15 amino acids. CDR1 is LNHDA and CDR2 is SQIVND in the germline V gene (reference sequence). CDR3 in DNA: TGTGCCAGTAGTATAGGGGCCAGAGTGAACACTGAAGCTTTCTTT. Protein: CASSIGARVNTEAFF.

This chain uses TRBV9 with TRBJ2-1; 11 positions agree with TRBD1. J gave up 8 bases and V 4 bases, and 5 bases lay outside the gene matches. Germline V gene lookup returns CDR1 SGDLS and CDR2 YYNGEE. The CDR3 has 14 residues. CDR3 coding DNA: TGTGCCAGCAGCACCGGACAGGGGGCGGATGAGCAGTTCTTC. The encoded protein is CASSTGQGADEQFF.

The rearrangement joins TRBV29-1 to TRBJ2-1, with 11 nucleotides matching TRBD2. Looked up from germline, CDR1 is SQVTM and CDR2 is ANQGSEA. V was pared by 5 bases and J by 0 bases, with 9 bases of the junction left unmatched. The CDR3 totals 17 residues. The CDR3 region has the DNA TGCAGCGTTCCCTCTAGCGGGGGGTCCTTCTCCTACAATGAGCAGTTCTTC. As protein: CSVPSSGGSFSYNEQFF.

V is TRBV5-1 and J is TRBJ2-7; tentatively, D is TRBD1 (5 bases). Germline CDR1 SGHRS, CDR2 YFSETQ. Trimming stripped 0 bases from V and 2 bases from J, with 9 bases between. The CDR3 extends over 14 amino acids. CDR3 sequence reads: CASSLGLGAYEQYF. In DNA form, the CDR3 reads TGCGCCAGCAGCTTGGGCTTAGGGGCCTACGAGCAGTACTTC.

This chain connects TRBV10-2 to TRBJ1-6; TRBD1 aligns across 10 bases. The CDR3 is made up of 21 amino acids. J lost 4 bases, V lost 6 bases, and 21 bases had no gene match. Germline V gene sequence: CDR1 WSHSY, CDR2 SAAADI. CDR3: CASSLRPPPSTGGYYNSPLHF. The DNA for the CDR3 is TGCGCCAGCAGCCTACGTCCCCCTCCGTCGACAGGGGGCTATTATAATTCACCCCTCCACTTT.